This T cell receptor (beta chain) was recorded in a study of T-cell reconstitution after alpha-beta-depleted transplantation in children (dated by TCRdb to 2016 to 2017). Some background on the complete study: T-cell immune reconstitution after TCRalphabeta/CD19-depleted allogeneic hematopoietic cell transplantation in children was quantitatively tracked in the study by means of TCR repertoire profiling.

Receptors were amplified or captured by PCR. The sequencing machine was an Illumina HiSeq 2500. TCR libraries were prepared with molecular barcoding, using unique molecular identifiers to normalize TCRbeta repertoire quantification. TCRdb reanalyzed the raw reads on its own, using fastp at Q25 for trimming and MiXCR for clone calling, and kept in-frame beta chains. Rows with one shared CDR3 protein collapse into an entry with the most common genes and DNA. The sample data list about 610,000 distinct CDR3 sequences, and 10% to 13% of these were observed just once. Of the sample, roughly 4% is held by the ten largest clones. Concerning this clonotype itself: The antigen it recognizes is unknown. No much larger clonotype is one base removed from it; base qualities were not supplied.

Sample: PBMCs from the stem cell graft donor, taken from the stem cell graft. The receptor was derived from a human donor who donated a stem cell graft to a child with acute myeloid leukemia.

The sequenced DNA is TGTGCCAGCAGCCACCGGGAAACAAACTACGAGCAGTACTTC. This sequence encodes CASSHRETNYEQYF. This receptor chain uses TRBV3-1 and TRBJ2-7, with a weak D call of TRBD2 (5 bases match). The germline V gene (reference sequence) provides CDR1 LGHDT and CDR2 YNNKEL. Taken from cysteine to phenylalanine, the CDR3 has 14 residues. This entry keeps only the CDR3 DNA: 42 bases, framed from base 1. Relative to germline, V is 3 bases shorter and J is 3 bases shorter, with 12 bases between their ends.